These 3 T cell receptor beta chains share one sample of origin, sequenced in a study of T cell repertoires in ileal Crohn's disease. Here immunoSEQ multiplex PCR was the method, and the copy in TCRdb shows in-frame clones only, minus some. The sample contains around 7,400 clones, roughly 76% of which appear only once. The sequenced sample was ileal tissue. These receptors originate from an adult with Crohn's disease.

This chain links TRBV11-2 with TRBJ2-1, with 7 bases lining up with TRBD2. The ends lost 2 bases at V and 0 bases at J; junction bases unmatched: 4. CDR3 length equals 16 residues. Germline CDR1 SGHAT, CDR2 FQNNGV. The CDR3 nucleotides read TGTGCCAGCAGCTTAAGGCGGGGGAACTCCTACAATGAGCAGTTCTTC. This sequence encodes CASSLRRGNSYNEQFF. Full variable domain (remainder filled in from reference TRBV11-2 and TRBJ2-1): EAGVAQSPRYKIIEKRQSVAFWCNPISGHATLYWYQQILGQGPKLLIQFQNNGVVDDSQLPKDRFSAERLKGVDSTLKIQPAKLEDSAVYLCASSLRRGNSYNEQFFGPGTRLTVL.

The V gene is TRBV6-1, the J gene TRBJ1-1, with D tentatively TRBD1 (5 bases). V was shortened by 6 bases and J by 5 bases, with 13 bases between the two germline ends. Germline-derived CDR1 and CDR2 are MNHNS and SASEGT. This CDR3 contains 13 residues. The CDR3 sequence: CASRWGRETEAFF. The DNA of the CDR3 is TGTGCCAGCAGATGGGGGAGGGAGACTGAAGCTTTCTTT.

The chain recombines TRBV7-3 with TRBJ1-1, with D hard to call. V lost 4 bases and J lost 2, with 11 bases in between. This CDR3 is built from 14 residues. Germline CDR1 and CDR2: SGHTA and FQGTGA. CDR3 DNA: TGTGCCAGCAGCTCCTCTGGGAGAAACACTGAAGCTTTCTTT. It yields the protein CASSSSGRNTEAFF.